The next 15 T cell receptor beta chains were all read from a single sample in a study of blood T cell repertoires in COVID-19. Here immunoSEQ multiplex PCR was the method, and the copy in TCRdb shows in-frame clones only, minus some. The table shows about 150,000 clones, with about 85% occurring only once. Input material: peripheral blood. Receptor source: a man aged 80 or over with COVID-19, enrolled during active disease.

The chain carries TRBV4-1 and TRBJ1-2; 11 bases map to TRBD1. CDR1 and CDR2 from the germline V gene are MGHRA and YSYEKL. The CDR3 extends over 15 amino acids. V lost 2 bases and J lost 4; bases outside the gene matches: 3. The CDR3 DNA reads as TGCGCCAGCAGCCAACGGGACAGGGGGATCTATGGCTACACCTTC. Protein product: CASSQRDRGIYGYTF.

The V call is TRBV6-6, the J call TRBJ2-2; TRBD2 agrees at 8 bases. CDR1 is MNHNY and CDR2 is SVGAGI in the germline V gene (reference sequence). V lost 10 bases to trimming and J lost 4 bases; unmatched junction nucleotides: 8. The CDR3 covers 14 residues. CDR3 nucleotide sequence: TGTGCCACCGGTTTGGCGGGGGGCACCGGGGAGCTGTTTTTT. Translating gives CATGLAGGTGELFF.

The rearrangement uses TRBV9 and TRBJ2-2; possible D gene TRBD2, 7 bases. Per the germline V gene, CDR1 is SGDLS and CDR2 is YYNGEE. V lost 3 bases and J lost 7, with 16 bases in between. The CDR3 has 15 amino acids. As DNA, the CDR3 is TGTGCCAGCAGCGCTACGGGGGGCGCGGGCGGGGAGCTGTTTTTT. Protein: CASSATGGAGGELFF.

The chain couples TRBV5-6 to TRBJ1-2, with 11 nucleotides matching TRBD1. Germline V CDR1 and CDR2: SGHDT, YYEEEE. The CDR3 sequence is 15 residues long. Trimming removed 4 bases from V and 4 bases from J; junction bases left unmatched: 6. CDR3: CASSPDRGRGYGYTF. CDR3 DNA sequence: TGTGCCAGCAGCCCGGACAGGGGGCGTGGCTATGGCTACACCTTC.

The J gene is TRBJ1-6, the V gene TRBV2, with D possibly matching TRBD1 (5 bases). Per germline, CDR1 SNHLY and CDR2 FYNNEI. Trimming took 6 bases from V and 6 from J, leaving 9 bases between them. The CDR3 is 13 residues long. CDR3 nucleotide sequence: TGTGCCAGCAGGGGGACTGGTAATTCACCCCTCCACTTT. Residues: CASRGTGNSPLHF.

This chain uses TRBV6-5 with TRBJ1-3, with D uncertain. The V end lost 2 bases, the J end lost 4 bases, and 9 bases lay between the germline ends. Germline V lookup: CDR1 MNHEY, CDR2 SVGAGI. This CDR3 contains 14 residues. The CDR3 DNA follows: TGTGCCAGCAGTTACCCAGGATCCGGAAACACCATATATTTT. It encodes CASSYPGSGNTIYF.

CDR3 sequence (DNA): TGCAGCGTTGACAGGGGAATCATGAACACTGAAGCTTTCTTT. It specifies CSVDRGIMNTEAFF. The chain uses TRBV29-1 and TRBJ1-1; possibly TRBD1 for D (6 bases). In germline, CDR1 is SQVTM, CDR2 ANQGSEA. V lost 3 bases and J lost 0, with 11 bases in between. The CDR3 has 14 amino acids.

The chain employs TRBV6-2 or TRBV6-3 and TRBJ1-1; maybe TRBD1 (6 bases). The CDR3 loop spans 14 amino acids. Germline-derived CDR1 and CDR2 are MNHEY and SVGEGT. Trimming shortened V by 4 bases and J by 5 bases, and 14 bases separated the two germline ends. The CDR3 here is CASSSGGQGTEAFF. The CDR3 DNA reads as TGTGCCAGCAGTTCCGGGGGGCAGGGGACTGAAGCTTTCTTT.

The chain links TRBV7-8 to TRBJ2-3; 7 nucleotides agree with TRBD1. J lost 0 bases, V lost 5 bases, and 5 bases had no gene match. The CDR3 spans 15 residues. Germline values: CDR1 SGHVS, CDR2 FQNEAQ. The CDR3 DNA follows: TGTGCCAGCAGCCGAGGGGGCTCTAGCACAGATACGCAGTATTTT. This codes for CASSRGGSSTDTQYF.

This sequence joins TRBV7-6 and TRBJ1-5, with D possibly being TRBD1 (5 bases). With 6 bases removed from V and 0 bases from J, the gap between germline ends came to 12 bases. CDR1 is SGHVS and CDR2 is FNYEAQ in the germline V gene. This CDR3 region has 15 residues. CDR3 in DNA: TGTGCCAGCAGTTACAGGAGAAATAGCAATCAGCCCCAGCATTTT. Translated: CASSYRRNSNQPQHF.

As regards this clone: Different DNA sequences within this sample yield the same CDR3. This chain joins TRBV7-2 and TRBJ1-2; TRBD1 might be the D (5 bases). The CDR3 length is 14 residues. The V gene lost 4 bases and the J gene lost 7 bases, with 16 bases spanning the gap. Germline CDR1 SGHTA, CDR2 FQGNSA. The CDR3 DNA reads as TGTGCCAGCAGCTCGGGGGGAAGGGGAACTGGCTACACCTTC. Protein product: CASSSGGRGTGYTF. Full variable domain (missing parts from reference TRBV7-2 and TRBJ1-2): GAGVSQSPSNKVTEKGKDVELRCDPISGHTALYWYRQSLGQGLEFLIYFQGNSAPDKSGLPSDRFSAERTGGSVSTLTIQRTQQEDSAVYLCASSSGGRGTGYTFGSGTRLTVV.

The chain combines TRBV7-9 with TRBJ1-2; TRBD1 is a possible D gene (6 bases). The V end lost 5 bases, the J end lost 8 bases, and 15 bases lay between the germline ends. The CDR3 is 13 amino acids. CDR1 is SEHNR, CDR2 FQNEAQ, per germline (reference sequence). The CDR3 loop is CASSPDRFGGYTF. The DNA for the CDR3 is TGTGCCAGCAGCCCCGACAGGTTTGGCGGCTACACCTTC. Complete variable domain (other parts from reference TRBV7-9 and TRBJ1-2): DTGVSQNPRHKITKRGQNVTFRCDPISEHNRLYWYRQTLGQGPEFLTYFQNEAQLEKSRLLSDRFSAERPKGSFSTLEIQRTEQGDSAMYLCASSPDRFGGYTFGSGTRLTVV.

The chain couples TRBV23-1 to TRBJ1-2, with a tentative D call TRBD1 (6 bases). TRBV23-1 is recorded as an ORF, its role being uncertain. V was trimmed by 9 bases and J by 8 bases, leaving 25 bases between them. The CDR3 extends over 15 amino acids. The CDR3 DNA is TGCGCCAGGACGGGACAAAGGGTCCCCAACCGGGGCTACACCTTC. Protein: CARTGQRVPNRGYTF.

Note on this clone: Within the sample, other DNA sequences also encode this same CDR3. The V and J genes are TRBV7-3 and TRBJ2-7, with D perhaps TRBD1 (5 bases). The CDR3 is 13 residues long. Germline V gene sequence: CDR1 SGHTA, CDR2 FQGTGA. The V end was cut by 5 bases, the J end by 1 base, with 9 bases between. Here the CDR3 DNA reads TGTGCCAGCAGCCCGTCAGGGTCCTACGAGCAGTACTTC. Protein: CASSPSGSYEQYF.

J is TRBJ2-1 and V is TRBV7-3; TRBD1 might be the D (6 bases). CDR1 and CDR2 (germline): SGHTA, FQGTGA. The CDR3 runs to 15 residues. V lost 4 bases and J 3 bases, leaving 13 bases between the germline ends. The CDR3 is CASSSRADSYNEQFF. Written as DNA, the CDR3 is TGTGCCAGCAGCTCTAGAGCGGACAGCTACAATGAGCAGTTCTTC.